A single sample is the source of the 21 T cell receptor beta chains below, sequenced in a study of regulatory T cells in long-lasting Graves disease. Noted time point: persistent/refractory GD, antithyroid drugs over 5 years with positive TRAb. RNA isolated from PBMCs was used to make the TCR library. Both iRepertoire HTBI primers and Arm-PCR of CDR3 regions were used to build the TCR beta libraries. In TCRdb, the multiplex PCR reads were re-called with MiXCR into one record per CDR3 protein. The table lists a few hundred thousand distinct CDR3 sequences, approximately 23% of them singletons. The input for sequencing was peripheral blood mononuclear cells (PBMCs), taken when the disease was refractory, from a patient treated with antithyroid drugs. These receptors were obtained from a female donor with Graves disease.

Ten or more counts support this clonotype. This chain connects TRBV20-1 to TRBJ2-7, with D perhaps TRBD2 (5 bases). Trimming removed 7 bases at V and 7 bases at J, with 17 bases between. Germline loops: CDR1 DFQATT, CDR2 SNEGSKA (reference sequence). The CDR3 runs 12 residues. CDR3 sequence (DNA): TGCAGTGTAGGTTCGCCGGGAAGGGAGCAGTACTTC. Translating it yields CSVGSPGREQYF.

This clonotype was observed a few times. The chain carries TRBV19 and TRBJ2-4; tentative D call: TRBD1 (5 bases). The V gene lost 3 bases and the J gene lost 5 bases, with 8 bases spanning the gap. CDR1 is LNHDA, CDR2 SQIVND, per germline (reference sequence). The CDR3 has 13 amino acids. Written as DNA, the CDR3 is TGTGCCAGTAGTATGACCAGGGAAAACATTCAGTACTTC. Residues: CASSMTRENIQYF. Variable domain in full (rest from reference TRBV19 and TRBJ2-4): DGGITQSPKYLFRKEGQNVTLSCEQNLNHDAMYWYRQDPGQGLRLIYYSQIVNDFQKGDIAEGYSVSREKKESFPLTVTSAQKNPTAFYLCASSMTRENIQYFGAGTRLSVL.

On this clonotype itself: Compared with germline, one end of the junction differs, possibly owing to a read error. The chain employs TRBV20-1 and TRBJ1-3; weak D call: TRBD1 (5 bases). The CDR3 contains 16 residues. Germline CDR1 reads DFQATT; CDR2 reads SNEGSKA (reference sequence). For the CDR3, the DNA is TGCAGTGCAAGAGGGAGACAGTTCTTCTCTGGAAACACCATATATTTT. This gives the protein CSARGRQFFSGNTIYF.

This chain links TRBV28 with TRBJ2-3; 13 positions match TRBD2. This CDR3 comprises 16 residues. Germline assignment: CDR1 MDHEN and CDR2 SYDVKM. V gave up 6 bases and J gave up 4 bases; unmatched junction bases: 7. The CDR3 spells CASSQDTSGRADTQYF. The CDR3 nucleotides read TGTGCCAGCAGCCAAGATACTAGCGGGAGGGCAGATACGCAGTATTTT.

The table lists this clonotype with many counts. The chain joins TRBV6-1 to TRBJ1-2, with TRBD1 as a possible D gene (5 bases). Per the germline V gene, CDR1 is MNHNS and CDR2 is SASEGT. Deletions cut 3 bases from V and 4 bases from J, with 9 bases between. The length of the CDR3 is 13 residues. CDR3 sequence reads: CASSEDGTYGYTF. The CDR3 nucleotides are TGTGCCAGCAGTGAGGACGGGACCTATGGCTACACCTTC.

The J gene is TRBJ2-2, the V gene TRBV28, with TRBD1 matching 7 bases. After removal of 1 base from V and 2 bases from J, the junction contained 7 bases not matched to a gene. Per the germline V gene, CDR1 is MDHEN and CDR2 is SYDVKM. The CDR3 sequence is 17 residues long. CDR3 amino acids: CASSLSRQGRNTGELFF. The CDR3 nucleotides are TGTGCCAGCAGTTTATCCCGACAGGGTCGAAACACCGGGGAGCTGTTTTTT.

This clonotype was seen more than once but under ten times. The chain has TRBV20-1 and TRBJ1-5; possible D gene TRBD1, 5 bases. In germline, CDR1 is DFQATT, CDR2 SNEGSKA (reference sequence). The CDR3 is made up of 14 amino acids. The V end was cut by 5 bases, the J end by 7 bases, with 18 bases between. The CDR3 nucleotides read TGCAGTGCTGGGGCCCTGGCGGGTTTCCAGCCCCAGCATTTT. This encodes CSAGALAGFQPQHF.

The chain links TRBV6-1 to TRBJ1-5; the D gene is possibly TRBD1 (6 bases). Per germline, CDR1 MNHNS and CDR2 SASEGT. The CDR3 has 16 amino acids. V was clipped by 10 bases and J by 6 bases, with 25 bases between them. Here the CDR3 reads CAISPRDNRGVQPQHF. In DNA form, the CDR3 reads TGTGCCATCTCCCCCCGGGACAATCGAGGAGTTCAGCCCCAGCATTTT.

Many counts were recorded for this clonotype. This sequence joins TRBV7-2 and TRBJ2-5; perhaps TRBD2 as D (5 bases). The length of the CDR3 is 14 residues. Germline-derived CDR1 and CDR2 are SGHTA and FQGNSA. V lost 5 bases, J lost 4 bases, and 14 bases lay in between. CDR3 amino acids: CASSPDWRRETQYF. CDR3 nucleotides: TGTGCCAGCAGCCCGGACTGGAGGCGAGAGACCCAGTACTTC.

This chain uses TRBV6-2 or TRBV6-3 with TRBJ2-1; D possibly corresponds to TRBD2 (6 bases). Trimming took 5 bases from V and 10 from J, leaving 15 bases between them. The germline CDR1 and CDR2 sequences are MNHEY and SVGEGT. The CDR3 is 13 amino acids. The CDR3 reads CASSPGTPGEQFF. DNA of the CDR3: TGTGCCAGCAGTCCCGGGACTCCCGGCGAGCAGTTCTTC.

The chain uses TRBV12-3 or TRBV12-4 and TRBJ1-2; 9 nucleotides agree with TRBD1. J lost 8 bases, V lost 6 bases, and 7 bases had no gene match. The CDR3 has 13 residues. This CDR3 is CASSLDRGVGYTF. CDR3 nucleotide sequence: TGTGCCAGCAGCCTGGACAGGGGTGTCGGCTACACCTTC.

The chain uses TRBV20-1 and TRBJ2-7; 9 bases map to TRBD1. V was clipped by 5 bases and J by 7 bases; unmatched bases: 15. The CDR3 extends over 15 amino acids. Germline CDR1 reads DFQATT; CDR2 reads SNEGSKA (reference sequence). In DNA, the CDR3 is TGCAGTGCTGGACCCCCGGGACAGGGTGTTGGGGAGCAGTACTTC. This sequence encodes CSAGPPGQGVGEQYF.

This clonotype was counted many times. The chain combines TRBV7-2 with TRBJ2-5; 7 nucleotides agree with TRBD2. V trimming: 3 bases; J trimming: 2 bases; junction bases outside the gene matches: 9. The CDR3 covers 16 residues. Germline V CDR1 and CDR2: SGHTA, FQGNSA. CDR3 sequence (DNA): TGTGCCAGCAGCTTGGGGGGAGCGGGGTGGCAAGAGACCCAGTACTTC. It codes for CASSLGGAGWQETQYF. The whole variable domain, remainder taken from reference TRBV7-2 and TRBJ2-5, is GAGVSQSPSNKVTEKGKDVELRCDPISGHTALYWYRQSLGQGLEFLIYFQGNSAPDKSGLPSDRFSAERTGGSVSTLTIQRTQQEDSAVYLCASSLGGAGWQETQYFGPGTRLLVL.

The chain uses TRBV5-6 and TRBJ1-2, with 11 positions matching TRBD1. The CDR3 is 15 residues long. Per germline, CDR1 SGHDT and CDR2 YYEEEE. The ends lost 0 bases at V and 3 bases at J; junction bases unmatched: 1. This CDR3 reads CASSLGTGGYYGYTF. CDR3 in DNA: TGTGCCAGCAGCTTGGGGACAGGGGGCTACTATGGCTACACCTTC. Using reference TRBV5-6 and TRBJ1-2 for the parts outside the CDR3, the full variable domain is DAGVTQSPTHLIKTRGQQVTLRCSPKSGHDTVSWYQQALGQGPQFIFQYYEEEERQRGNFPDRFSGHQFPNYSSELNVNALLLGDSALYLCASSLGTGGYYGYTFGSGTRLTVV.

In this sample, this clonotype turned up many times. The genes are TRBV15 and TRBJ1-2; D is possibly TRBD1 (6 bases). Germline assignment: CDR1 LNHNV and CDR2 YYDKDF (reference sequence). Trimming removed 4 bases at V and 8 bases at J, with 20 bases between. The CDR3 spans 15 residues. The CDR3 spells CATSNILPGARGYTF. The CDR3 coding sequence is TGTGCCACCAGCAACATTTTACCGGGGGCGCGGGGCTACACCTTC.

This chain uses TRBV4-1 with TRBJ1-4; D perhaps matches TRBD1 (5 bases). This CDR3 is 15 amino acids long. Per germline, CDR1 MGHRA and CDR2 YSYEKL. The V end was cut by 6 bases, the J end by 8 bases, with 19 bases between. Written as DNA, the CDR3 is TGCGCCAGCAGGAAGTCGGGGGTAGTTGAAGAAAAACTGTTTTTT. Its translation: CASRKSGVVEEKLFF.

The chain carries TRBV7-2 and TRBJ2-3, with 13 bases lining up with TRBD2. With V trimmed by 5 bases and J by 5 bases, 4 bases remained unmatched. Germline CDR1 reads SGHTA; CDR2 reads FQGNSA. The CDR3 extends over 15 amino acids. Written as DNA, the CDR3 is TGTGCCAGCAGCAAAAGACTAGCGGGAGGAGATACGCAGTATTTT. Its protein is CASSKRLAGGDTQYF.

This clonotype was seen repeatedly, ten times or more. The chain couples TRBV5-1 to TRBJ2-4; the D gene is possibly TRBD2 (5 bases). The CDR3 contains 12 residues. With 3 bases removed from V and 9 bases from J, the gap between germline ends came to 10 bases. The V gene's germline CDR1 is SGHRS and CDR2 YFSETQ. CDR3 sequence: CASSSFEGIQYF. The CDR3 DNA is TGCGCCAGCAGCTCGTTTGAGGGCATTCAGTACTTC.

The DNA of the CDR3 is TGTGCCAGCAGTTTAAACAGCCTCGTCTCTGGAAACACCATATATTTT. This translates into CASSLNSLVSGNTIYF. The chain joins TRBV12-3 or TRBV12-4 to TRBJ1-3; no definite D call. The CDR3 spans 16 residues. V gave up 2 bases and J gave up 0 bases, with 11 bases separating them.

This clonotype was seen a handful of times. This chain uses TRBV7-2 with TRBJ1-5; D is unresolved. CDR3 size: 15 residues. Germline CDR1 is SGHTA and CDR2 is FQGNSA. V gave up 5 bases and J gave up 5 bases, with 16 bases separating them. CDR3 DNA: TGTGCCAGCAGCCTTGGGGTGGGGTTATATCAGCCCCAGCATTTT. It is translated as CASSLGVGLYQPQHF.

This clonotype was detected many times. The chain employs TRBV6-5 and TRBJ1-1, with D perhaps TRBD1 (5 bases). Per germline, CDR1 MNHEY and CDR2 SVGAGI. CDR3 size: 12 residues. V shed 1 base and J shed 5 bases, with 5 bases lying between them. This chain's CDR3 is CASSYWGTEAFF. As DNA, the CDR3 is TGTGCCAGCAGTTACTGGGGGACTGAAGCTTTCTTT.